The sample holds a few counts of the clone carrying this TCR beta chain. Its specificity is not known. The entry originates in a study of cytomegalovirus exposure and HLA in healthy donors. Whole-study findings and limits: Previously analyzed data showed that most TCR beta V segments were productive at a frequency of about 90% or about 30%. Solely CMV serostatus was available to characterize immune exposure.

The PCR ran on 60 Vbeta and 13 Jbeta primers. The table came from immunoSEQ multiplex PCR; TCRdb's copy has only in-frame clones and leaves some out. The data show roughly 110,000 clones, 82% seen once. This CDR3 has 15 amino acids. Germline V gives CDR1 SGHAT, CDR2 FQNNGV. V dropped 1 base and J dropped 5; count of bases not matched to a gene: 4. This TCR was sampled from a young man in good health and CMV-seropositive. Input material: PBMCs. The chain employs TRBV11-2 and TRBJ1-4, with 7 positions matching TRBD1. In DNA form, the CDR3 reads TGTGCCAGCAGCTTAGGTGGGACAGTGAATGAAAAACTGTTTTTT. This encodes CASSLGGTVNEKLFF.